This T cell receptor beta chain appears in the sequencing data of a study of a mutant IDH1 vaccine in newly diagnosed glioma. The method was immunoSEQ multiplex PCR; TCRdb's version includes in-frame clones alone and lacks a portion of them. The sample lists fewer than 55,000 clones, roughly 61% occurring once. The time point is: week 47, end of study. The investigators gave 300 ug of mutant IDH1 20-mer peptide in each vaccine dose, together with topical imiquimod. The CDR3 has 15 residues. The V gene lost 0 bases and the J gene lost 10 bases, with 13 bases spanning the gap. CDR1 is MNHNS, CDR2 SASEGT, per germline. With regard to this clone: What it binds is unknown.

The sequence was collected from a man aged 35 to 55 with glioma. Some clones in this sample may be carry-over from other donors' samples. This specimen was peripheral blood mononuclear cells (PBMCs), taken from a glioma patient whose treatment included an IDH1 peptide vaccine. The chain combines TRBV6-1 with TRBJ1-6; TRBD1 might be the D (5 bases). Written as DNA, the CDR3 is TGTGCCAGCAGTGAAGCGGGGGGTTTTGGGTCACCCCTCCACTTT. Its translation: CASSEAGGFGSPLHF.